A selection of T cell receptor beta chains follows, all from one sample in a study of lymphopenia after photon versus proton radiotherapy. Clones were sequenced by immunoSEQ multiplex PCR, and TCRdb holds only the in-frame ones, with some missing. Counted here are 65,000 to 70,000 clones, under 95% occurring once; the ten biggest clones make up approximately 2.9%. Sample: peripheral blood, taken from a patient treated with photon-based radiotherapy. Source of these receptors: a woman in her sixties or seventies with pancreatic cancer. Both conserved end residues are part of each CDR3. A D gene is named only where the DNA matches it firmly. The size field is filled for only some rows; it gives once, few, many or a size class.

V gene	clone size	CDR3 length	D gene	J gene	CDR3 DNA	CDR3 protein
TRBV5-6	-	16	TRBD1	TRBJ2-3	TGTGCCAGCAGCTTGGATGGGACAGGGAATAGAGATACGCAGTATTTT	CASSLDGTGNRDTQYF
TRBV4-1	-	17	TRBD2	TRBJ2-2	TGCGCCAGCAGCCAAGCGAGACTAGCGGGAGAAGAAAGGGAGCTGTTTTTT	CASSQARLAGEERELFF
TRBV28	-	14	TRBD1	TRBJ2-1	TGTGCCAGCAGTCCCCCTGGGACAGACAATGAGCAGTTCTTC	CASSPPGTDNEQFF
TRBV10-3	-	14	-	TRBJ2-1	TGTGCCATCAGTTCGGGTCCCGCGACGGATGAGCAGTTCTTC	CAISSGPATDEQFF
TRBV11-2	-	14	-	TRBJ2-7	TGTGCCAGTAGGTCCCACAGGGAAGGCTACGAGCAGTACTTC	CASRSHREGYEQYF
TRBV13	-	14	-	TRBJ1-4	TGTGCCAGCAGCTTACGGCAGGCATCCGAAAAACTGTTTTTT	CASSLRQASEKLFF
TRBV27	-	17	TRBD2	TRBJ2-1	TGTGCCAGCAGTTTAGTGGGGACTAGCGGTTACTACAATGAGCAGTTCTTC	CASSLVGTSGYYNEQFF
TRBV6-1	-	14	TRBD1	TRBJ1-2	TGTGCCAGCAGTCCTAGGGACAGCGACTATGGCTACACCTTC	CASSPRDSDYGYTF
TRBV20-1	-	11	-	TRBJ2-5	TGCAGTGCTAAGCGCGGGGAGACCCAGTACTTC	CSAKRGETQYF
TRBV19	-	16	TRBD1	TRBJ1-2	TGTGCCAGTAGTGGACCCTGGGGACAGAAAAACTATGGCTACACCTTC	CASSGPWGQKNYGYTF
TRBV5-1	once	17	TRBD1	TRBJ2-6	TGCGCCAGCAGCCGAGGACAGGGTGGCTCTGGGGCCAACGTCCTGACTTTC	CASSRGQGGSGANVLTF
TRBV5-6	-	15	-	TRBJ1-2	TGTGCCAGCTCTCCTGGGGGGTTGAGCACGTATGGCTACACCTTC	CASSPGGLSTYGYTF
TRBV15	-	16	TRBD2	TRBJ2-5	TGTGCCACCAGCGGCGGACTAGCGGGGCAGCTAGAGACCCAGTACTTC	CATSGGLAGQLETQYF
TRBV7-9	-	15	-	TRBJ2-7	TGTGCCAGCAGCTTAGGGGGCACTTCAGCCTACGAGCAGTACTTC	CASSLGGTSAYEQYF
TRBV6-1	-	14	TRBD2	TRBJ2-7	TGTGCCAGCACTGGGACTATCACCGCCTACGAGCAGTACTTC	CASTGTITAYEQYF
TRBV7-9	-	14	-	TRBJ1-1	TGTGCCAGCAGTTATCTTATAACTAACACTGAAGCTTTCTTT	CASSYLITNTEAFF
TRBV28	-	14	-	TRBJ2-7	TGTGCCTCCGCCATACAGGCGATCTCCTACGAGCAGTACTTC	CASAIQAISYEQYF
TRBV7-2	-	13	-	TRBJ1-2	TGTGCCAGCAGCCCCCGTGAAGGGCGAGTCGGCACCTTC	CASSPREGRVGTF
TRBV2	-	13	TRBD1	TRBJ2-7	TGTGCCAGCAGTTTCGACAGGGGGCTCGAGCAGTACTTC	CASSFDRGLEQYF
TRBV9	once	16	TRBD2	TRBJ2-3	TGTGCCAGCAGCGTAGGGGGACTAGCGAACACAGATACGCAGTATTTT	CASSVGGLANTDTQYF
TRBV18	-	12	-	TRBJ2-2	TGTGCCAGCTCACCTGACACCGGGGAGCTGTTTTTT	CASSPDTGELFF
TRBV7-8	-	14	TRBD1	TRBJ2-1	TGTGCCAGCAGCGCCGGGACAGGGGGCGGTGAGCAGTTCTTC	CASSAGTGGGEQFF
TRBV4-1	-	13	-	TRBJ2-7	TGCGCCAGCAGCCAAGTATCGACCTACGAGCAGTACTTC	CASSQVSTYEQYF
TRBV29-1	-	13	TRBD2	TRBJ2-1	TGCAGCGTTGAAAGACTAGCAGACAATGAGCAGTTCTTC	CSVERLADNEQFF
TRBV9	-	15	TRBD2	TRBJ2-1	TGTGCCAGCAGCGTAGCTACGGGGGGAGCGCATGAGCAGTTCTTC	CASSVATGGAHEQFF
TRBV23-1	-	16	TRBD1	TRBJ2-7	TGCGCCAGCAGTCAGCAGAGGGACAGGGGGCTCTACGAGCAGTACTTC	CASSQQRDRGLYEQYF
TRBV10-3	-	13	-	TRBJ2-7	TGTGCCTCAGGGGGGCAGCGATTATTCGAGCAGTACTTC	CASGGQRLFEQYF
TRBV6-5	-	15	TRBD1	TRBJ1-4	TGTGCCAGCAGCAGATCCGGGACAGGGGTTGAAAAACTGTTTTTT	CASSRSGTGVEKLFF
TRBV7-2	-	13	-	TRBJ2-1	TGTGCCAGCAGCTTACCGGGACGTGATGAGCAGTTCTTC	CASSLPGRDEQFF
TRBV7-8	-	17	-	TRBJ2-7	TGTGCCAGCAGCTTAGCCGAATACAGGGTACCCGACTACGAGCAGTACTTC	CASSLAEYRVPDYEQYF
TRBV6-5	-	13	-	TRBJ2-5	TGTGCCAGCAGTATTCAGGGGCGGGAGACCCAGTACTTC	CASSIQGRETQYF
TRBV4-2	-	17	TRBD2	TRBJ2-7	TGTGCCAGCAGCCAAGAAGGAGTAGCGGGAGGTACTTACGAGCAGTACTTC	CASSQEGVAGGTYEQYF
TRBV10-3	-	14	-	TRBJ2-6	TGTGCCATCAGTGGAGATTCCGGGGCCAACGTCCTGACTTTC	CAISGDSGANVLTF
TRBV14	-	14	TRBD2	TRBJ2-7	TGTGCCAGCAGCCCACTAGCGGAGTCCTACGAGCAGTACTTC	CASSPLAESYEQYF
TRBV10-1	-	16	TRBD2	TRBJ2-1	TGCGCCAGCAGTGAGTCCCGTGAGCGGGAGAACAATGAGCAGTTCTTC	CASSESRERENNEQFF
TRBV11-2	-	14	-	TRBJ1-2	TGTGCCAGCAGCTCCCGGGCGGGAGGGGATGGCTACACCTTC	CASSSRAGGDGYTF
TRBV7-3	-	14	-	TRBJ2-5	TGTGCCAGCAGCCCACTAGGGGGTGTGGAGACCCAGTACTTC	CASSPLGGVETQYF
TRBV28	-	14	-	TRBJ2-7	TGTGCCAGCAGTCAGGACTACCGATCCTACGAGCAGTACTTC	CASSQDYRSYEQYF
TRBV5-1	-	15	-	TRBJ1-4	TGCGCCAGCAGCTTGAATGGCCGCGTAAATGAAAAACTGTTTTTT	CASSLNGRVNEKLFF
TRBV7-9	-	14	-	TRBJ2-1	TGTGCCAGCAGCTTATCCGCGGGCGTCAATGAGCAGTTCTTC	CASSLSAGVNEQFF
TRBV28	few	17	TRBD1	TRBJ2-7	TGTGCCAGCAGTTACGCACAGATGACAGGGGGCTGGTACGAGCAGTACTTC	CASSYAQMTGGWYEQYF
TRBV4-2	-	15	TRBD2	TRBJ2-7	TGTGCCAGCAGCCAAGATCGGGGAGGGTCCTACGAGCAGTACTTC	CASSQDRGGSYEQYF
TRBV7-2	-	13	TRBD1	TRBJ2-7	TGTGCCAGCAGCTTAAGGGACAGGTACGAGCAGTACTTC	CASSLRDRYEQYF
TRBV18	-	17	TRBD1	TRBJ2-2	TGTGCCAGCTCACGAAGAAGGACAGGGGACAACACCGGGGAGCTGTTTTTT	CASSRRRTGDNTGELFF
TRBV5-4	-	14	-	TRBJ1-3	TGTGCCAGCAGCTTGGCAGGCACTGGAAACACCATATATTTT	CASSLAGTGNTIYF
TRBV4-3	-	16	TRBD2	TRBJ2-3	TGCGCCAGCAGCCAAGATTCCGGGAGGGCCCCAGATACGCAGTATTTT	CASSQDSGRAPDTQYF
TRBV6-5	-	16	TRBD1	TRBJ1-2	TGTGCCAGCAGTTACTCGTTTCAGGGGGCTATCTATGGCTACACCTTC	CASSYSFQGAIYGYTF
TRBV6-4	once	14	TRBD1	TRBJ1-4	TGTGCCAGCATAGAGGGGGCTAGCGTTGAAAAACTGTTTTTT	CASIEGASVEKLFF
TRBV2	-	14	-	TRBJ2-1	TGTGCCAGCAGTGTATCCAGGGGGGTCAATGAGCAGTTCTTC	CASSVSRGVNEQFF
TRBV12-5	-	15	TRBD2	TRBJ2-7	TGTGCTAGTGGTCCCGGACTAGCGGGAGGGGGCGAGCAGTACTTC	CASGPGLAGGGEQYF
TRBV7-8	-	14	-	TRBJ1-5	TGTGCCAGCAGCTTATTGGTTGGCAATCAGCCCCAGCATTTT	CASSLLVGNQPQHF
TRBV6-6	-	14	-	TRBJ2-7	TGTGCCAGCAGTTACACGGCTAGCTCCTACGAGCAGTACTTC	CASSYTASSYEQYF
TRBV7-3	-	15	-	TRBJ2-5	TGTGCCAGCAGCCCAAGGGCCTACAGGCAAGAGACCCAGTACTTC	CASSPRAYRQETQYF
TRBV6-6	-	13	-	TRBJ2-7	TGTGCCAGCAGTTACACGGGGTGGGACGAGCAGTACTTC	CASSYTGWDEQYF